What follows are 15 T cell receptor beta chains derived from one specimen sequenced in a study of T cell repertoires in cytomegalovirus infection. TCRdb recomputed calls from the reads with MiXCR, one row per CDR3 protein. The sample carries approximately 500,000 distinct CDR3 sequences, more than 15% recorded once. Sequencing used CD8+ T cells from PBMCs. These receptors all stem from a human donor in good health (CMV status not recorded). Some clones in this sample may be carry-over from other donors' samples.

The rearrangement joins TRBV6-4 to TRBJ2-1; 10 nucleotides align to TRBD1. The CDR3 runs 15 residues. With V trimmed by 4 bases and J by 4 bases, 4 bases remained unmatched. Germline V lookup: CDR1 MRHNA, CDR2 SNTAGT. The CDR3 here is CASSAGTGDYNEQFF. The DNA for the CDR3 is TGTGCCAGCAGTGCCGGGACAGGGGATTACAATGAGCAGTTCTTC.

There are a few counts of this clonotype. Compared with germline, one end of the junction differs, possibly owing to a read error. The chain is built from TRBV4-1 and TRBJ1-2, with unresolved D. This CDR3 contains 14 residues. The V gene's germline CDR1 is MGHRA and CDR2 YSYEKL. CDR3 nucleotides: TGCGCCAGCAGCCCACCTCTCACAACCGACCTTTTACTCTTC. Translation: CASSPPLTTDLLLF.

This clonotype was counted ten times or more. The chain joins TRBV4-1 to TRBJ2-7; TRBD1 is a possible D gene (6 bases). CDR3 length: 15 residues. Germline V lookup: CDR1 MGHRA, CDR2 YSYEKL. The germline V and J ends were trimmed by 6 bases and 4 bases, with 19 bases remaining between them. The CDR3 protein is CASREGLGRGYEQYF. As DNA, the CDR3 is TGCGCCAGCAGAGAAGGCCTTGGCAGGGGATACGAGCAGTACTTC.

J is TRBJ1-2 and V is TRBV15, with D uncertain. V lost 0 bases to trimming and J lost 1 base, with 12 bases between them. The CDR3 sequence is 16 residues long. The germline V gene has CDR1 LNHNV and CDR2 YYDKDF (reference sequence). The chain's CDR3 is CATSRDRTSVNYGYTF. In nucleotides, the CDR3 is TGTGCCACCAGCAGAGATCGGACGTCTGTTAACTATGGCTACACCTTC. Together with reference TRBV15 and TRBJ1-2, the CDR3 gives the full variable domain: DAMVIQNPRYQVTQFGKPVTLSCSQTLNHNVMYWYQQKSSQAPKLLFHYYDKDFNNEADTPDNFQSRRPNTSFCFLDIRSPGLGDTAMYLCATSRDRTSVNYGYTFGSGTRLTVV.

Ten or more counts support this clonotype. This chain connects TRBV27 to TRBJ1-2; D perhaps matches TRBD1 (5 bases). Germline V gene sequence: CDR1 MNHEY, CDR2 SMNVEV (reference sequence). Trimming removed 1 base at V and 7 bases at J, with 13 bases between. This CDR3 spans 14 amino acids. DNA for the CDR3: TGTGCCAGCAGTTTATGGCAGGGAGGCGGTGGCTACACCTTC. It codes for CASSLWQGGGGYTF.

Only a few counts were recorded for this clonotype. V and J are TRBV12-3 or TRBV12-4 and TRBJ1-2, with 8 bases identical to TRBD1. CDR3 size: 15 residues. Trimming cost V 0 bases and J 8 bases; bases outside gene matches: 8. CDR3: CASSLAAGGPIGYTF. The CDR3 DNA reads as TGTGCCAGCAGTTTAGCGGCAGGGGGCCCCATCGGCTACACCTTC.

In its sample, this clonotype was seen a few times. CDR3 protein: CASSIGWNTEAFF. The DNA of the CDR3 is TGTGCCAGTAGTATTGGTTGGAACACTGAAGCTTTCTTT. The V call is TRBV19, the J call TRBJ1-1; D is undetermined. This CDR3 has 13 amino acids. Trimming left V 3 bases short and J 1 base short, with 6 bases between. CDR1 is LNHDA, CDR2 SQIVND, per germline (reference sequence).

The rearrangement uses TRBV6-5 and TRBJ1-2, with D perhaps matching TRBD1 (5 bases). Looked up from germline, CDR1 is MNHEY and CDR2 is SVGAGI. Deletions cut 0 bases from V and 4 bases from J, with 12 bases between. The CDR3 spans 15 residues. The chain's CDR3 is CASSYSEGTSYGYTF. The CDR3 DNA sequence: TGTGCCAGCAGTTACTCGGAAGGGACTTCCTATGGCTACACCTTC.

This clonotype has at least ten counts. The V gene is TRBV27, the J gene TRBJ2-7; D gene ambiguous. CDR3 length: 13 residues. The germline gives CDR1 MNHEY, CDR2 SMNVEV (reference sequence). Trimming pared 3 bases from V and 3 bases from J, leaving 9 bases between. The CDR3 coding sequence is TGTGCCAGCAGTTTCGGTCAGTTCTACGAGCAGTACTTC. Its translation is CASSFGQFYEQYF.

This clonotype has a handful of counts. This chain links TRBV5-1 with TRBJ1-1, with 8 positions matching TRBD1. Germline V gene data show CDR1 as SGHRS and CDR2 as YFSETQ. The CDR3 sequence is 14 residues long. V lost 5 bases, J lost 8 bases, and 11 bases stayed unmatched. CDR3 amino acids: CASRLGTGALEAFF. CDR3 DNA sequence: TGCGCCAGCAGACTCGGGACAGGTGCTCTGGAAGCTTTCTTT. The full variable domain, in which reference TRBV5-1 and TRBJ1-1 provide the parts outside the CDR3, is KAGVTQTPRYLIKTRGQQVTLSCSPISGHRSVSWYQQTPGQGLQFLFEYFSETQRNKGNFPGRFSGRQFSNSRSEMNVSTLELGDSALYLCASRLGTGALEAFFGQGTRLTVV.

The CDR3 bases are TGTGCCAGCAGCTTTAGCAGGGGTCCGAACACTGAAGCTTTCTTT. Translated: CASSFSRGPNTEAFF. The chain carries TRBV11-2 and TRBJ1-1; a possible D gene is TRBD1 (6 bases). Germline values: CDR1 SGHAT, CDR2 FQNNGV. Deletions cut 3 bases from V and 1 base from J, with 12 bases between. There are 15 residues in the CDR3.

This clonotype showed up just a few times. The rearrangement links TRBV13 to TRBJ1-2; possibly TRBD1 for D (5 bases). The CDR3 consists of 14 residues. The V end was cut by 0 bases, the J end by 7 bases, with 12 bases between. CDR1 PRHDT and CDR2 FYEKMQ come from the germline V gene (reference sequence). This CDR3 is CASSLGTALGGYTF. DNA of the CDR3: TGTGCCAGCAGCTTAGGGACAGCGCTCGGTGGCTACACCTTC.

With respect to this clonotype: A clone one base away is much larger, so this may be a read error. The CDR3 does not close with the conserved phenylalanine or tryptophan, likely indicating a read error. The V call is TRBV28, the J call TRBJ2-1; 10 bases line up with TRBD2. This CDR3 has 16 amino acids. V shed 6 bases and J 5 bases; nucleotides not matched to a gene: 10. Germline V CDR1 and CDR2: MDHEN, SYDVKM. The CDR3 nucleotides read TGTGCCAGCAGACCCATTCTACTAGCGGGACACAATGAGCAGTTCTTA. Its protein product is CASRPILLAGHNEQFL.

This clonotype turned up a few times. J is TRBJ2-5 and V is TRBV2; possible D gene TRBD2, 6 bases. V was trimmed by 7 bases and J by 4 bases, leaving 13 bases between them. This CDR3 is built from 13 residues. Germline CDR1 is SNHLY and CDR2 is FYNNEI. The CDR3 loop is CASMGRKRETQYF. DNA for the CDR3: TGTGCCAGCATGGGGAGGAAACGAGAGACCCAGTACTTC. Variable domain in full (rest from reference TRBV2 and TRBJ2-5): EPEVTQTPSHQVTQMGQEVILRCVPISNHLYFYWYRQILGQKVEFLVSFYNNEISEKSEIFDDQFSVERPDGSNFTLKIRSTKLEDSAMYFCASMGRKRETQYFGPGTRLLVL.

Concerning this clonotype itself: A much larger clone differs from this one at a single base, so this may be a read error. Since the CDR3 does not end with the conserved phenylalanine or tryptophan, this likely comes from a read error. The chain recombines TRBV6-5 with TRBJ2-6; maybe TRBD2 (6 bases). Looked up from germline, CDR1 is MNHEY and CDR2 is SVGAGI. The CDR3 is made up of 17 amino acids. V lost 7 bases, J lost 4 bases, and 20 bases lay in between. The CDR3 reads CASTPSQEGLGANVLTL. CDR3 bases: TGTGCCAGCACCCCCTCCCAGGAGGGACTGGGGGCCAACGTCCTGACTTTA.